The 13 T cell receptor beta chains given below trace back to one sample, sequenced in a study of CD4 T cells in relation to SARS-CoV-2 and coronaviruses. TCRdb keeps only in-frame clones here, not all; method: immunoSEQ multiplex PCR. The sample holds 18,000 or so clones, roughly 77% seen once. For these receptors, no antigen is known. CD4+ T cells from unexposed donors were obtained before the COVID-19 pandemic (2011-2018). The cells were cultured for around ten days before CD4+ T cells were isolated. Sequencing was carried out using CD4+ T cells from PBMCs, cultured in vitro. The receptors were sampled from a human donor in good health.

J is TRBJ2-3 and V is TRBV6-4, with 9 bases aligning to TRBD1. The CDR3 has 13 residues. Trimming cost V 4 bases and J 9 bases; bases outside gene matches: 5. Germline V gene sequence: CDR1 MRHNA, CDR2 SNTAGT. The CDR3, as DNA: TGTGCCAGCAGTGGGGACAGGGCAGGAACGCAGTATTTT. Protein: CASSGDRAGTQYF.

The J gene is TRBJ2-1, the V gene TRBV15, with D hard to call. Trimming removed 0 bases from V and 9 bases from J, with 9 bases in between. Germline CDR1 is LNHNV and CDR2 is YYDKDF (reference sequence). The CDR3 totals 13 residues. In DNA, the CDR3 is TGTGCCACCAGCAGAGATCCCCACCGTGAGCAGTTCTTC. Its protein is CATSRDPHREQFF.

The chain joins TRBV19 to TRBJ2-7; 7 bases agree with TRBD1. Trimming at V came to 7 bases and at J to 4 bases, leaving 7 bases not matched to a gene. The CDR3 has 13 amino acids. Looked up from germline, CDR1 is LNHDA and CDR2 is SQIVND (reference sequence). The CDR3 is CASNRDSGYEQYF. DNA of the CDR3: TGTGCCAGTAATCGGGACAGTGGATACGAGCAGTACTTC.

This sequence joins TRBV6-4 and TRBJ2-3, with 11 positions matching TRBD2. The CDR3 sequence is 16 residues long. Losses at the gene ends were 4 bases for V and 3 bases for J; bases not matched to a gene: 6. Per germline, CDR1 MRHNA and CDR2 SNTAGT. CDR3 in amino acids: CASSVLAGGLTDTQYF. CDR3 DNA: TGTGCCAGCAGTGTCTTAGCGGGAGGGCTGACAGATACGCAGTATTTT.

This chain joins TRBV2 and TRBJ2-1; D is uncertain. Germline loops: CDR1 SNHLY, CDR2 FYNNEI. Trimming cost V 4 bases and J 15 bases, with 19 bases left between them. There are 13 residues in the CDR3. DNA for the CDR3: TGTGCCAGCAGTGTAGGGTCTTCGTCCTGGGGGTTCTTC. This sequence encodes CASSVGSSSWGFF.

The chain couples TRBV30 to TRBJ2-1, with D perhaps matching TRBD1 (6 bases). V was pared by 0 bases and J by 4 bases, with 7 bases between. This CDR3 spans 13 amino acids. Germline loops: CDR1 GTSNPN, CDR2 SVGIG (reference sequence). The CDR3 DNA is TGTGCCTGGAGTGTAGGGGGATACAATGAGCAGTTCTTC. Protein: CAWSVGGYNEQFF.

This clone occurred once. This chain links TRBV18 with TRBJ1-4; 7 bases agree with TRBD1. Trimming took 6 bases from V and 5 from J; bases not matched to a gene: 9. The length of the CDR3 is 15 residues. The germline gives CDR1 KGHSH, CDR2 LQKENI. CDR3 sequence: CASSDDREGNEKLFF. CDR3 sequence (DNA): TGTGCCAGCTCGGACGACAGGGAGGGAAATGAAAAACTGTTTTTT.

The V call is TRBV12-5, the J call TRBJ2-1; perhaps TRBD2 as D (6 bases). Germline V lookup: CDR1 LGHNT, CDR2 FRNRAP. Trimming stripped 5 bases from V and 3 bases from J, with 14 bases between. The CDR3 extends over 15 amino acids. This chain's CDR3 is CASGNRDFDYNEQFF. As DNA, the CDR3 is TGTGCTAGTGGTAACCGGGACTTCGACTACAATGAGCAGTTCTTC.

CDR3 nucleotides: TGTGCCTGGAGTGTGTACGATAATGAGCAGTTCTTC. Translated, it gives CAWSVYDNEQFF. The chain joins TRBV30 to TRBJ2-1, with D uncertain. Germline values: CDR1 GTSNPN, CDR2 SVGIG (reference sequence). Trimming cost V 0 bases and J 7 bases, with 7 bases left between them. This CDR3 comprises 12 residues.

The chain has TRBV9 and TRBJ1-1; D gene unclear. The CDR3 contains 13 residues. V dropped 2 bases and J dropped 4 bases, with 9 bases sitting between them. In germline, CDR1 is SGDLS, CDR2 YYNGEE. The CDR3 reads CASSVGWGTEAFF. The CDR3 bases are TGTGCCAGCAGCGTGGGATGGGGCACTGAAGCTTTCTTT.

V is TRBV2 and J is TRBJ2-5, with TRBD1 identical over 9 bases. Trimming removed 4 bases from V and 3 bases from J; junction bases left unmatched: 3. In germline, CDR1 is SNHLY, CDR2 FYNNEI. This CDR3 spans 14 amino acids. This CDR3 reads CASSADRGEETQYF. CDR3 nucleotides: TGTGCCAGCAGTGCTGACAGGGGGGAAGAGACCCAGTACTTC.

This chain connects TRBV5-1 to TRBJ1-2; maybe TRBD1 (6 bases). Trimming pared 3 bases from V and 8 bases from J, leaving 14 bases between. The CDR3 has 13 residues. Germline values: CDR1 SGHRS, CDR2 YFSETQ. The CDR3 region is CASSWGAAEGYTF. The CDR3 DNA reads TGCGCCAGCAGCTGGGGGGCAGCGGAAGGCTACACCTTC.

The chain is built from TRBV6-5 and TRBJ1-5; TRBD1 agrees at 11 bases. This CDR3 comprises 15 residues. Germline trimming cut 4 bases from V and 3 bases from J; bases unmatched to any gene: 2. Germline lookup yields CDR1 MNHEY and CDR2 SVGAGI. The CDR3 reads CASSSDRGLNQPQHF. CDR3 nucleotides: TGTGCCAGCAGTTCGGACAGGGGGCTCAATCAGCCCCAGCATTTT.